The T cell receptor beta chain described here comes from a study of blood T cell repertoires in COVID-19. Study background: The origin of the acute and convalescent COVID-19 samples was the United States, Italy and Spain. Nucleic acid was either cDNA or gDNA, and it came from T cells, B-cell-depleted T cells, or PBMCs.

Germline V gene lookup returns CDR1 MRHNA and CDR2 SNTAGT. The CDR3 has 13 residues. Losses at the gene ends were 6 bases for V and 8 bases for J; bases not matched to a gene: 9. Here immunoSEQ multiplex PCR was the method, and the copy in TCRdb shows in-frame clones only, minus some. This table has 56,000 or so clones, under 85% appearing once. Sequenced sample: peripheral blood. The sequence derives from a woman between 70 and 85 years old with acute or convalescent COVID-19. The genes are TRBV6-4 and TRBJ1-2; TRBD1 agrees at 7 bases. The chain's CDR3 is CASRATGAQGYTF. DNA of the CDR3: TGTGCCAGCAGAGCCACAGGGGCCCAAGGCTACACCTTC.